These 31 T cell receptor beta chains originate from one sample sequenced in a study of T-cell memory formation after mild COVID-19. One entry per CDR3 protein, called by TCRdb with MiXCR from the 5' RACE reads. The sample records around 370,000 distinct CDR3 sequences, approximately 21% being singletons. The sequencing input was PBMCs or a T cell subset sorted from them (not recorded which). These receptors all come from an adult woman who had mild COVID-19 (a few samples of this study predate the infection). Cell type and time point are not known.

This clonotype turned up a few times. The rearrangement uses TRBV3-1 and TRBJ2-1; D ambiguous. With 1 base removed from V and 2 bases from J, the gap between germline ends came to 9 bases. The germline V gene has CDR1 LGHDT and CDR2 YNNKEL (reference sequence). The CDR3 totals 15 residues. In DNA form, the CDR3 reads TGTGCCAGCAGCCAAGGCGCGGAGACCTACAATGAGCAGTTCTTC. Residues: CASSQGAETYNEQFF.

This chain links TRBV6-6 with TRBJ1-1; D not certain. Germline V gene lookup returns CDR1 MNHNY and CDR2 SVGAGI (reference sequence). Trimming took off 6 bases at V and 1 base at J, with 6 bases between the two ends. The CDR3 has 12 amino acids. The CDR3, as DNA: TGTGCCAGCAGCCAGAAGAACACTGAAGCTTTCTTT. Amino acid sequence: CASSQKNTEAFF.

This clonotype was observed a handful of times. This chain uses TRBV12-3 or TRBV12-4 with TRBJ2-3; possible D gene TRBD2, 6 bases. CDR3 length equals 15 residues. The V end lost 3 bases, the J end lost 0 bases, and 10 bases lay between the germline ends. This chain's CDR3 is CASSFWGTSTDTQYF. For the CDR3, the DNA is TGTGCCAGCAGTTTTTGGGGGACTAGCACAGATACGCAGTATTTT.

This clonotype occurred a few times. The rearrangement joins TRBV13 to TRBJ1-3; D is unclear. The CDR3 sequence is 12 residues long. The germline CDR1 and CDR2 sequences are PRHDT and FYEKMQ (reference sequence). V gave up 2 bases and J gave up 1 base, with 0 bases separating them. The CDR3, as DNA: TGTGCCAGCAGCTTATCTGGAAACACCATATATTTT. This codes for CASSLSGNTIYF.

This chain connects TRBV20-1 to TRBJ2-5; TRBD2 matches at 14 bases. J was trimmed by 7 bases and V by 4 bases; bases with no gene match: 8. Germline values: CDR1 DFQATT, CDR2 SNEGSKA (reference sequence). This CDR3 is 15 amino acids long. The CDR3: CSAKTSGREPGTQYF. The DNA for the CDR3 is TGCAGTGCTAAGACTAGCGGGAGGGAACCAGGGACCCAGTACTTC.

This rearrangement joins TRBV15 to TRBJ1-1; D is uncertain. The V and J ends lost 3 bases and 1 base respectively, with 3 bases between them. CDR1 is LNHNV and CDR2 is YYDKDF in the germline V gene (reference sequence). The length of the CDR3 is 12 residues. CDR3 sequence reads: CATSSGNTEAFF. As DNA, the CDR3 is TGTGCCACCAGCAGCGGGAACACTGAAGCTTTCTTT.

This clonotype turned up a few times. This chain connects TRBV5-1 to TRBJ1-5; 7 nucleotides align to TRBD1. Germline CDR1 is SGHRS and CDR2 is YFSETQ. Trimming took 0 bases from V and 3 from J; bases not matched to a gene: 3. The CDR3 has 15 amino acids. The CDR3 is CASSLAGQNNQPQHF. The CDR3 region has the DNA TGCGCCAGCAGCTTGGCGGGACAGAACAATCAGCCCCAGCATTTT.

CDR3 in amino acids: CASSFTGQGSRGEAFF. In nucleotides, the CDR3 is TGTGCCAGCAGCTTTACGGGACAGGGTAGTCGGGGGGAAGCTTTCTTT. V gene TRBV7-9 combines with J gene TRBJ1-1, with 9 bases lining up with TRBD1. Germline CDR1 SEHNR, CDR2 FQNEAQ (reference sequence). V lost 3 bases, J lost 8 bases, and 13 bases stayed unmatched. This CDR3 contains 16 residues.

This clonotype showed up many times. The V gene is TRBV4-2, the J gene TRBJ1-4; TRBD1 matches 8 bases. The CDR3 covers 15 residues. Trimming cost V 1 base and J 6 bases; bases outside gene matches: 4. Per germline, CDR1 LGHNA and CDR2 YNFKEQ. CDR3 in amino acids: CASSQGQGQYEKLFF. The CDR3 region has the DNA TGTGCCAGCAGCCAAGGACAGGGGCAATATGAAAAACTGTTTTTT.

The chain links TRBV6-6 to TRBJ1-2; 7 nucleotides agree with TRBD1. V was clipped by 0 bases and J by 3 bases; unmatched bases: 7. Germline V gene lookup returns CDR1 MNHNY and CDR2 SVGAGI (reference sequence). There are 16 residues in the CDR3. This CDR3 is CASSYSSGDSYYGYTF. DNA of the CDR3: TGTGCCAGCAGTTACTCCTCCGGGGACAGTTACTATGGCTACACCTTC.

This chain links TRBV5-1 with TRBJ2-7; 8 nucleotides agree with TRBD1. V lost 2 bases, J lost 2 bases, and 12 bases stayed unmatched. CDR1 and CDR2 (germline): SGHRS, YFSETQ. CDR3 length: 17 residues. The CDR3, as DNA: TGCGCCAGCAGCTTCATAGGTTTACAGGGGGGTACCTACGAGCAGTACTTC. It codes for CASSFIGLQGGTYEQYF. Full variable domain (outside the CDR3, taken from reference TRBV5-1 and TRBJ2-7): KAGVTQTPRYLIKTRGQQVTLSCSPISGHRSVSWYQQTPGQGLQFLFEYFSETQRNKGNFPGRFSGRQFSNSRSEMNVSTLELGDSALYLCASSFIGLQGGTYEQYFGPGTRLTVT.

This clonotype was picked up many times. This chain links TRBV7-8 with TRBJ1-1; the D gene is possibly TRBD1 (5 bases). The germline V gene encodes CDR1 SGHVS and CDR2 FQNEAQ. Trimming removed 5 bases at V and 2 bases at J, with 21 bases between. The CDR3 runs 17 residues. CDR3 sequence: CASSPNFRDSLNTEAFF. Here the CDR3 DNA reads TGTGCCAGCAGCCCAAACTTCCGGGACTCCTTAAACACTGAAGCTTTCTTT.

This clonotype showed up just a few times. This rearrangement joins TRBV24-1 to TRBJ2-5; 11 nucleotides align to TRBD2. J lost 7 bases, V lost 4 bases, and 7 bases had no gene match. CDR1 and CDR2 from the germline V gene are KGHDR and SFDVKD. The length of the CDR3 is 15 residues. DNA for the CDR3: TGTGCCACCAGTGACCCTAGCGGGGGGCCGCGGACCCAGTACTTC. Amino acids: CATSDPSGGPRTQYF.

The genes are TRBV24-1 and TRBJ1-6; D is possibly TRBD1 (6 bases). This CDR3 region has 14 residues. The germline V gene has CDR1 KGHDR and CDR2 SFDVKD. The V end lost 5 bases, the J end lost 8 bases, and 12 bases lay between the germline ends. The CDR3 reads CATSGGGADSPLHF. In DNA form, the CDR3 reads TGTGCCACCAGTGGCGGGGGCGCCGATTCACCCCTCCACTTT.

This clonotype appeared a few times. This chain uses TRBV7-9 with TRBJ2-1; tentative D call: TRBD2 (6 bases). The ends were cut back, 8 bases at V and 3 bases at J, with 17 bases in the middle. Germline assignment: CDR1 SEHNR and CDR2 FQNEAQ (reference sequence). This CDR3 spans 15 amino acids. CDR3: CASGRWRGDYNEQFF. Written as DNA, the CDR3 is TGTGCCAGCGGCCGGTGGCGGGGCGACTACAATGAGCAGTTCTTC.

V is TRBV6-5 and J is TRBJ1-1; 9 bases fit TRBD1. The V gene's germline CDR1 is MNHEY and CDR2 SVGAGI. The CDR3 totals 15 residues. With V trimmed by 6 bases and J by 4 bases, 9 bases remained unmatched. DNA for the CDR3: TGTGCCAGCAGAGAGGACAGGGGAGCGAGCACTGAAGCTTTCTTT. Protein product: CASREDRGASTEAFF.

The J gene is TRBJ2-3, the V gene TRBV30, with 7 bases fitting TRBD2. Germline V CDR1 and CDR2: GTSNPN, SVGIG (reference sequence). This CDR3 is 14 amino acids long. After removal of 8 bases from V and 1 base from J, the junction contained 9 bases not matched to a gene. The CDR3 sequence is CARSKAGGTDTQYF. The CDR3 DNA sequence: TGTGCCCGATCGAAGGCGGGGGGCACAGATACGCAGTATTTT.

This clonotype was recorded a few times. CDR3 DNA sequence: TGTGCCACCAGTGACAGTCTAGCGGGAGGGTGGAATGAGCAGTTCTTC. It yields the protein CATSDSLAGGWNEQFF. The rearrangement joins TRBV24-1 to TRBJ2-1; TRBD2 agrees at 12 bases. J gave up 7 bases and V 4 bases, and 7 bases lay outside the gene matches. CDR1 is KGHDR and CDR2 is SFDVKD in the germline V gene. CDR3 length: 16 amino acids.

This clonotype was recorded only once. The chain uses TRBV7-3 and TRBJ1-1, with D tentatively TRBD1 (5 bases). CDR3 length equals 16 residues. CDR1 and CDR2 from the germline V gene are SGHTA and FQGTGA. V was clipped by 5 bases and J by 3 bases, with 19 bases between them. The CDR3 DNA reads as TGTGCCAGCAGCCCAGGGCAGGGAAGAACGGACACTGAAGCTTTCTTT. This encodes CASSPGQGRTDTEAFF. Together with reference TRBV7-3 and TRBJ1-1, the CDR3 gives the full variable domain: GAGVSQTPSNKVTEKGKYVELRCDPISGHTALYWYRQSLGQGPEFLIYFQGTGAADDSGLPNDRFFAVRPEGSVSTLKIQRTERGDSAVYLCASSPGQGRTDTEAFFGQGTRLTVV.

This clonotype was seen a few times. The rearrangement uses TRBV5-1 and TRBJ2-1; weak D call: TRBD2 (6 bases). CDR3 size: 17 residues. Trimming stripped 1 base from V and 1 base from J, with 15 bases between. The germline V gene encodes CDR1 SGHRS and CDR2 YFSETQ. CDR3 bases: TGCGCCAGCAGCTTGAGTCCGGAGGGCCAGTCCTACAATGAGCAGTTCTTC. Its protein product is CASSLSPEGQSYNEQFF.

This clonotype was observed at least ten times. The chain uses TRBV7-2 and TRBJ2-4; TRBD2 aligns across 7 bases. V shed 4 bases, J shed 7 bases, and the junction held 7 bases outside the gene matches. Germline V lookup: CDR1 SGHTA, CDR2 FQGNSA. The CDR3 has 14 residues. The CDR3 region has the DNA TGTGCCAGCAGCTCCCAGGTGGGAGGGAACATTCAGTACTTC. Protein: CASSSQVGGNIQYF.

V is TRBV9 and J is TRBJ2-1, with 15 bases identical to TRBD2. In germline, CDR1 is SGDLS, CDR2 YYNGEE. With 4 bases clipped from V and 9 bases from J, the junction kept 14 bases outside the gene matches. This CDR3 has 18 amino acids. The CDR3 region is CASSPGLAGGGAGGEQFF. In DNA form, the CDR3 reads TGTGCCAGCAGCCCGGGACTAGCGGGAGGAGGGGCGGGGGGTGAGCAGTTCTTC.

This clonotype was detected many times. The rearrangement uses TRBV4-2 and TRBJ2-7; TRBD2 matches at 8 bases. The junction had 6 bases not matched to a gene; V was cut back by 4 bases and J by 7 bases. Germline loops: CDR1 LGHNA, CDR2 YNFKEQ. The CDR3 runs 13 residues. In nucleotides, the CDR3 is TGTGCCAGCAGCCGAGCGGGAGTGGGAGAGCAGTACTTC. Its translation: CASSRAGVGEQYF.

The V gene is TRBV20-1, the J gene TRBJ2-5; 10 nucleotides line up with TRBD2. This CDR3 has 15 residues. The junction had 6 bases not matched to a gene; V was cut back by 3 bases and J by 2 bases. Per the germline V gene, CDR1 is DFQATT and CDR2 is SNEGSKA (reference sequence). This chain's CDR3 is CSASRASGGQETQYF. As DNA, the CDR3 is TGCAGTGCTAGTAGGGCTAGCGGGGGACAAGAGACCCAGTACTTC.

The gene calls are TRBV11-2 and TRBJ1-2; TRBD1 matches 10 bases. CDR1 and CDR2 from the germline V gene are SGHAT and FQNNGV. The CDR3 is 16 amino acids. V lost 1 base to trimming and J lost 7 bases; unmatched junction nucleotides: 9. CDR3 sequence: CASSLGTGQGIRGYTF. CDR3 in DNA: TGTGCCAGCAGCTTAGGGACGGGACAGGGGATCCGTGGCTACACCTTC.

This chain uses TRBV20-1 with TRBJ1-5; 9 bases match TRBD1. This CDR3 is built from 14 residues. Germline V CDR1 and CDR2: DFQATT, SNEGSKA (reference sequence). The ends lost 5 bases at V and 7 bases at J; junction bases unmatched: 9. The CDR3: CSAQPGQGIQPQHF. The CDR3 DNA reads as TGCAGTGCTCAGCCGGGACAGGGTATCCAGCCCCAGCATTTT.

This CDR3 is CASSPPWVRNTEAFF. The CDR3 DNA follows: TGTGCCAGCTCACCACCCTGGGTACGGAACACTGAAGCTTTCTTT. The chain has TRBV18 and TRBJ1-1; D is uncertain. Germline CDR1 reads KGHSH; CDR2 reads LQKENI. The CDR3 consists of 15 residues. Trimming took 0 bases from V and 1 from J, leaving 9 bases between them.

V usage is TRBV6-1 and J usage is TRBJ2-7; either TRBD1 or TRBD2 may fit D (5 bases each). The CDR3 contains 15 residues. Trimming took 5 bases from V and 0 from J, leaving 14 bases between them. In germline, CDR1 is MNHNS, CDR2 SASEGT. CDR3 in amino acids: CASSTGRASSYEQYF. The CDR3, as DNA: TGTGCCAGCAGTACGGGACGGGCGAGCTCCTACGAGCAGTACTTC.

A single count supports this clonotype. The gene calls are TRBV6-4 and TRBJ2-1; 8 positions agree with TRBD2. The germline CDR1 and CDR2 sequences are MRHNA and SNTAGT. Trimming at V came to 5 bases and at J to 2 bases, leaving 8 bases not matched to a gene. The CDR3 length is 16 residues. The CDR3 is CASSPFGGGTYNEQFF. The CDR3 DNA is TGTGCCAGCAGTCCCTTCGGGGGGGGGACCTACAATGAGCAGTTCTTC.

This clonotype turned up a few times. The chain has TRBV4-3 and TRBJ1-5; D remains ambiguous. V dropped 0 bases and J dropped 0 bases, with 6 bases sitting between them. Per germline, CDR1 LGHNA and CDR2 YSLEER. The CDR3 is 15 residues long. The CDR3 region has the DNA TGCGCCAGCAGCCAAGATCGAGGTAGCAATCAGCCCCAGCATTTT. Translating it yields CASSQDRGSNQPQHF.

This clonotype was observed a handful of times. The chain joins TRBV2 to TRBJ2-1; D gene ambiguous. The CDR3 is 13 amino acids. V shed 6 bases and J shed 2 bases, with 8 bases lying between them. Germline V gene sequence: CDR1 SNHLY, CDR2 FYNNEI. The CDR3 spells CASSTTTYNEQFF. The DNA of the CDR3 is TGTGCCAGCAGCACCACTACCTACAATGAGCAGTTCTTC.